The 19 T cell receptor beta chains listed next were all sequenced from one sample in a study of OX40 agonist ivuxolimab in advanced cancers. Assay: immunoSEQ multiplex PCR; the TCRdb copy retains only in-frame clones and omits some. Of 85,000 to 95,000 clones listed, 90% to 95% are singletons. The source was CD4+ or CD8+ T cells sorted from blood, collected in a trial of the OX40 agonist ivuxolimab. The receptors come from an adult with an advanced solid tumor such as melanoma, head and neck, liver or kidney cancer.

The chain employs TRBV4-3 and TRBJ1-1; a weak D match, TRBD1 (6 bases). V lost 5 bases and J 4 bases, leaving 17 bases between the germline ends. The germline V gene has CDR1 LGHNA and CDR2 YSLEER. The CDR3 covers 15 residues. As DNA, the CDR3 is TGCGCCAGCAGCAGATACAGGGTAAGTGGCACTGAAGCTTTCTTT. Translation gives CASSRYRVSGTEAFF.

This sequence joins TRBV6-1 and TRBJ1-4, with no clear D. Germline V gene data show CDR1 as MNHNS and CDR2 as SASEGT. This CDR3 comprises 13 residues. The V and J ends lost 0 bases and 5 bases respectively, with 4 bases between them. The CDR3 region has the DNA TGTGCCAGCAGTGAAGCAGGAAATGAAAAACTGTTTTTT. Protein product: CASSEAGNEKLFF.

J is TRBJ2-3 and V is TRBV30, with TRBD1 identical over 7 bases. V lost 4 bases, J lost 5 bases, and 3 bases stayed unmatched. The germline CDR1 and CDR2 sequences are GTSNPN and SVGIG (reference sequence). The CDR3 extends over 12 amino acids. The CDR3 sequence is CAWTPGGDTQYF. The CDR3 coding sequence is TGTGCCTGGACCCCAGGGGGAGATACGCAGTATTTT.

In this sample, this clone turned up once. V is TRBV7-2 and J is TRBJ2-7; the D is unclear. This CDR3 region has 13 residues. V was shortened by 1 base and J by 6 bases, with 10 bases between the two germline ends. Per the germline V gene, CDR1 is SGHTA and CDR2 is FQGNSA. CDR3 region: CASSLDVGFEQYF. The CDR3, as DNA: TGTGCCAGCAGCTTAGACGTGGGGTTCGAGCAGTACTTC. Full variable domain (rest looked up from reference TRBV7-2 and TRBJ2-7): GAGVSQSPSNKVTEKGKDVELRCDPISGHTALYWYRQSLGQGLEFLIYFQGNSAPDKSGLPSDRFSAERTGGSVSTLTIQRTQQEDSAVYLCASSLDVGFEQYFGPGTRLTVT.

This clone is a singleton in its sample. J is TRBJ2-7 and V is TRBV6-1; D is unresolved. The germline CDR1 and CDR2 sequences are MNHNS and SASEGT. This CDR3 has 15 amino acids. Trimming cost V 2 bases and J 2 bases, with 13 bases left between them. CDR3 bases: TGTGCCAGCAGTGAACCCTCTAGGCCCCCCTACGAGCAGTACTTC. Its protein is CASSEPSRPPYEQYF.

The V call is TRBV18, the J call TRBJ2-7; 8 nucleotides line up with TRBD1. From germline, CDR1 is KGHSH and CDR2 LQKENI. V shed 3 bases, J shed 7 bases, and the junction held 11 bases outside the gene matches. This CDR3 region has 15 residues. The chain's CDR3 is CASSPTGQGAREQYF. The CDR3 DNA is TGTGCCAGCTCACCTACCGGACAGGGAGCTAGGGAGCAGTACTTC. Filled out from reference TRBV18 and TRBJ2-7, the complete variable domain reads NAGVMQNPRHLVRRRGQEARLRCSPMKGHSHVYWYRQLPEEGLKFMVYLQKENIIDESGMPKERFSAEFPKEGPSILRIQQVVRGDSAAYFCASSPTGQGAREQYFGPGTRLTVT.

The CDR3 nucleotides are TGTGCCAGCAGCTTACTAGCCAAGGGGCAAGAGACCCAGTACTTC. Encoded protein: CASSLLAKGQETQYF. This chain uses TRBV7-9 with TRBJ2-5; D assignment may be TRBD1 or TRBD2 (5 bases each). The CDR3 consists of 15 residues. The V end lost 2 bases, the J end lost 2 bases, and 12 bases lay between the germline ends. CDR1 and CDR2 from the germline V gene are SEHNR and FQNEAQ (reference sequence). The full variable domain, completed using reference TRBV7-9 and TRBJ2-5, is DTGVSQNPRHKITKRGQNVTFRCDPISEHNRLYWYRQTLGQGPEFLTYFQNEAQLEKSRLLSDRFSAERPKGSFSTLEIQRTEQGDSAMYLCASSLLAKGQETQYFGPGTRLLVL.

This chain links TRBV7-2 with TRBJ2-7; 9 bases map to TRBD2. Germline V lookup: CDR1 SGHTA, CDR2 FQGNSA. V lost 4 bases to trimming and J lost 0 bases; unmatched junction nucleotides: 7. The CDR3 loop spans 16 amino acids. In DNA form, the CDR3 reads TGTGCCAGCAGCTCATCGCTAGCGGGATCCTCCTACGAGCAGTACTTC. Translated, it gives CASSSSLAGSSYEQYF.

The V call is TRBV6-5, the J call TRBJ1-2; TRBD1 is a possible D gene (5 bases). Germline V gives CDR1 MNHEY, CDR2 SVGAGI. The V end was cut by 5 bases, the J end by 8 bases, with 15 bases between. This CDR3 is 13 amino acids long. In nucleotides, the CDR3 is TGTGCCAGCAGTCCTAGGACACGTGAGGGCTACACCTTC. Protein sequence: CASSPRTREGYTF.

The gene calls are TRBV5-1 and TRBJ2-4; D call uncertain. Germline V CDR1 and CDR2: SGHRS, YFSETQ. The V gene lost 1 base and the J gene lost 7 bases, with 15 bases spanning the gap. The CDR3 spans 15 residues. The CDR3 here is CASSLWGDDGNIQYF. CDR3 nucleotides: TGCGCCAGCAGCTTGTGGGGTGATGACGGTAACATTCAGTACTTC. Based on the CDR3 plus reference TRBV5-1 and TRBJ2-4, the full variable domain is KAGVTQTPRYLIKTRGQQVTLSCSPISGHRSVSWYQQTPGQGLQFLFEYFSETQRNKGNFPGRFSGRQFSNSRSEMNVSTLELGDSALYLCASSLWGDDGNIQYFGAGTRLSVL.

This chain links TRBV2 with TRBJ1-5; TRBD1 aligns across 12 bases. Per germline, CDR1 SNHLY and CDR2 FYNNEI. CDR3 size: 16 residues. J was trimmed by 6 bases and V by 4 bases; bases with no gene match: 7. The DNA of the CDR3 is TGTGCCAGCAGTGGTGGGGGACAGGGGGCAGGTCAGCCCCAGCATTTT. This translates into CASSGGGQGAGQPQHF.

The J gene is TRBJ2-5, the V gene TRBV5-8; 7 bases line up with TRBD1. With V trimmed by 4 bases and J by 9 bases, 3 bases remained unmatched. This CDR3 has 11 amino acids. Germline values: CDR1 SGHTS, CDR2 YDEGEE. The CDR3 loop is CASSVGQAQYF. The DNA of the CDR3 is TGTGCCAGCAGCGTAGGACAGGCCCAGTACTTC. The entire variable domain, with the rest obtained from reference TRBV5-8 and TRBJ2-5, is as follows: EAGVTQSPTHLIKTRGQQATLRCSPISGHTSVYWYQQALGLGLQFLLWYDEGEERNRGNFPPRFSGRQFPNYSSELNVNALELEDSALYLCASSVGQAQYFGPGTRLLVL.

The chain recombines TRBV2 with TRBJ1-2, with D possibly being TRBD1 (5 bases). Germline CDR1 SNHLY, CDR2 FYNNEI. There are 13 residues in the CDR3. Trimming shortened V by 8 bases and J by 1 base, and 11 bases separated the two germline ends. The CDR3 coding sequence is TGTGCCAGCGGGGACGGCTATAACTATGGCTACACCTTC. This sequence encodes CASGDGYNYGYTF.

The rearrangement links TRBV30 to TRBJ1-2; no reliable D call. CDR3 size: 12 residues. Germline CDR1 reads GTSNPN; CDR2 reads SVGIG (reference sequence). The CDR3 DNA sequence: TGTGTTGGGGTATCGGGAGTCTATGGCTACACCTTC. It yields the protein CVGVSGVYGYTF.

This clone was seen just once. The chain is built from TRBV7-8 and TRBJ1-1; D call uncertain. In germline, CDR1 is SGHVS, CDR2 FQNEAQ. Trimming removed 3 bases from V and 1 base from J, with 6 bases in between. The CDR3 runs to 13 residues. CDR3 in amino acids: CASSFDWNTEAFF. The CDR3 DNA is TGTGCCAGCAGCTTTGACTGGAACACTGAAGCTTTCTTT.

J is TRBJ2-7 and V is TRBV18, with TRBD1 as a possible D gene (5 bases). This CDR3 contains 14 residues. Looked up from germline, CDR1 is KGHSH and CDR2 is LQKENI. Trimming cost V 3 bases and J 2 bases, with 11 bases left between them. Here the CDR3 DNA reads TGTGCCAGCTCACCGCAAGGACACCCCTACGAGCAGTACTTC. This codes for CASSPQGHPYEQYF. The full variable domain, rest sourced from reference TRBV18 and TRBJ2-7, is NAGVMQNPRHLVRRRGQEARLRCSPMKGHSHVYWYRQLPEEGLKFMVYLQKENIIDESGMPKERFSAEFPKEGPSILRIQQVVRGDSAAYFCASSPQGHPYEQYFGPGTRLTVT.

The V and J genes are TRBV7-9 and TRBJ2-7, with unresolved D. CDR1 SEHNR and CDR2 FQNEAQ come from the germline V gene (reference sequence). The CDR3 is made up of 14 amino acids. V was cut by 0 bases and J by 3 bases, with 9 bases left in between. This CDR3 reads CASSLAGMFYEQYF. CDR3 in DNA: TGTGCCAGCAGCTTAGCCGGCATGTTCTACGAGCAGTACTTC.

Worth noting for this clone: An end of the junction differs from the germline gene, which may be a read error. This chain uses TRBV7-7 with TRBJ2-5; TRBD2 matches at 12 bases. The CDR3 is made up of 15 amino acids. The V gene's germline CDR1 is SSHAT and CDR2 FNYEAQ (reference sequence). The CDR3 DNA is TGTGCTAGCAGCCGAGGGACTAGCGGGCAAGAGACCCAGTACTTC. Protein sequence: CASSRGTSGQETQYF.

The V gene is TRBV15, the J gene TRBJ2-7; unclear D gene. Germline lookup yields CDR1 LNHNV and CDR2 YYDKDF (reference sequence). This CDR3 spans 13 amino acids. Trimming left V 4 bases short and J 3 bases short, with 10 bases between. The CDR3 loop reads CATSTFLGYEQYF. The CDR3 DNA reads TGTGCCACCAGCACGTTTCTGGGCTACGAGCAGTACTTC.